This TCR beta chain was sequenced for a study of HIV-infected patients and healthy controls. Many counts were recorded for this clonotype. TCRdb passed the 5' RACE reads through MiXCR, listing each CDR3 protein once. The sample shows roughly 68,000 distinct CDR3 sequences, 15% to 20% of them seen only once. V shed 5 bases and J 7 bases; nucleotides not matched to a gene: 4. The CDR3 spans 12 residues. Germline lookup yields CDR1 SGHTA and CDR2 FQGNSA. This chain links TRBV7-2 with TRBJ1-2; 7 nucleotides align to TRBD1. The sequence derives from a human donor in good health. The sequenced sample was CD4+ T cells from blood. Written as DNA, the CDR3 is TGTGCCAGCAGCGGGACAGTACTTGGCTACACCTTC. It codes for CASSGTVLGYTF.